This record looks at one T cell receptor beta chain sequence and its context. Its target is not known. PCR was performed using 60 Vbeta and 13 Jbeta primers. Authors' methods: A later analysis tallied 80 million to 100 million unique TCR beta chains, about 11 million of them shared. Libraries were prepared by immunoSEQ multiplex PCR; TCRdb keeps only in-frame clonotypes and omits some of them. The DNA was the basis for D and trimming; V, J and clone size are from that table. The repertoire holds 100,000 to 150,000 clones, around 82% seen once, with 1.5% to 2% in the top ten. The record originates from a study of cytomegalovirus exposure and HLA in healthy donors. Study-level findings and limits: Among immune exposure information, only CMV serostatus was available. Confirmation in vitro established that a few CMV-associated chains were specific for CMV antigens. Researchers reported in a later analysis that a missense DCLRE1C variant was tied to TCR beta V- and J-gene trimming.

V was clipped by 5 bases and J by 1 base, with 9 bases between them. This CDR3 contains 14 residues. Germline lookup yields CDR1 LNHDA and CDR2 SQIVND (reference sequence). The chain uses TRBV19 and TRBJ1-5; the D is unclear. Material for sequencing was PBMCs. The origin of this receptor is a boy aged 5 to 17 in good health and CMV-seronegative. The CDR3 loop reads CASSVVRSNQPQHF. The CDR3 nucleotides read TGTGCCAGTAGTGTCGTCAGAAGCAATCAGCCCCAGCATTTT.